The 4 T cell receptor beta chains below were found in one sample sequenced in a study of cytomegalovirus exposure and HLA in healthy donors. The PCR employed 60 Vbeta primers together with 13 Jbeta primers. The data were produced by immunoSEQ multiplex PCR, yet TCRdb's version contains in-frame clones alone and is incomplete. The sample consists of more than 150,000 clones, around 78% of them appearing once. The sample taken for sequencing was PBMCs. The receptors were sampled from a woman in her forties in good health and CMV-seropositive.

The CDR3 here is CASSPHPPGGPYEQYF. CDR3 nucleotide sequence: TGTGCCAGCTCACCACATCCCCCAGGGGGACCCTACGAGCAGTACTTC. This rearrangement joins TRBV18 to TRBJ2-7, with 7 bases lining up with TRBD1. The CDR3 contains 16 residues. J gave up 2 bases and V 1 base, and 8 bases lay outside the gene matches. Germline assignment: CDR1 KGHSH and CDR2 LQKENI.

The chain couples TRBV15 to TRBJ1-1; D unresolved. V was cut by 2 bases and J by 0 bases, with 7 bases left in between. Germline V gene sequence: CDR1 LNHNV, CDR2 YYDKDF (reference sequence). The CDR3 is 14 amino acids. The CDR3: CATSRTSMNTEAFF. The DNA for the CDR3 is TGTGCCACCAGCAGAACTTCAATGAACACTGAAGCTTTCTTT. The variable domain in full, with the rest retrieved from reference TRBV15 and TRBJ1-1, is DAMVIQNPRYQVTQFGKPVTLSCSQTLNHNVMYWYQQKSSQAPKLLFHYYDKDFNNEADTPDNFQSRRPNTSFCFLDIRSPGLGDTAMYLCATSRTSMNTEAFFGQGTRLTVV.

The genes are TRBV9 and TRBJ2-2; TRBD2 aligns across 8 bases. The CDR3 has 15 amino acids. CDR1 SGDLS and CDR2 YYNGEE come from the germline V gene. Trimming cost V 3 bases and J 1 base; bases outside gene matches: 2. The CDR3 coding sequence is TGTGCCAGCAGCGCCCTAGCGGGGAACACCGGGGAGCTGTTTTTT. Its protein is CASSALAGNTGELFF.

This clone was detected once. The chain links TRBV6-5 to TRBJ1-5; 7 bases align to TRBD1. CDR1 MNHEY and CDR2 SVGAGI come from the germline V gene. Trimming removed 4 bases from V and 7 bases from J; junction bases left unmatched: 10. This CDR3 contains 15 residues. The CDR3 spells CASSSNRGRTQPQHF. In DNA, the CDR3 is TGTGCCAGCAGTTCTAACAGGGGTCGGACCCAGCCCCAGCATTTT.